This TCR beta chain was documented in a study of blood T cell repertoires in COVID-19. The V end was cut by 0 bases, the J end by 4 bases, with 13 bases between. Germline CDR1 reads SGHDT; CDR2 reads YYEEEE. CDR3 length: 15 residues. Using immunoSEQ multiplex PCR, the repertoire was profiled, and TCRdb retains in-frame clones only, with some absent. The profile shows about 400,000 clones, 80% to 90% of them singletons. The TCR comes from a woman aged 45-65 years who had recovered from COVID-19. Sequencing was carried out using PBMCs or T cells enriched from blood (not recorded which). J is TRBJ1-2 and V is TRBV5-6; TRBD1 might be the D (5 bases). The CDR3 here is CASSLAGSGIYGYTF. CDR3 coding DNA: TGTGCCAGCAGCTTGGCAGGGTCAGGGATCTATGGCTACACCTTC.